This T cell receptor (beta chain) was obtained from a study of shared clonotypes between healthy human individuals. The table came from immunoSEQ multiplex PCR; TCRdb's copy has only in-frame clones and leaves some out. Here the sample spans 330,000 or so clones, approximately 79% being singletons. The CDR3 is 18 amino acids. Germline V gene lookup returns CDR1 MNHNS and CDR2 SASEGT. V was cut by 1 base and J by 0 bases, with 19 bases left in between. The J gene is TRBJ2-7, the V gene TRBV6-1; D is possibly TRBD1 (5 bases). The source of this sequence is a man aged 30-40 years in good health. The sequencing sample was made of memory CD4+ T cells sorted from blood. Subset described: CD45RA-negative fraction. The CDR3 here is CASSEGGRGRSASYEQYF. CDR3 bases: TGTGCCAGCAGTGAAGGCGGTAGGGGTAGAAGCGCCTCCTACGAGCAGTACTTC.